This T cell receptor beta chain was profiled in a study of human T cells and chemical hapten exposure. Time point defined: patch test 3, about 24 weeks after DPC sensitization. The sample's treatment: therapeutic diphenylcyclopropenone sensitization with weekly scalp DPC. A single record per CDR3 protein comes from TCRdb applying MiXCR to the RACE reads. Among over 70,000 distinct CDR3 sequences listed, approximately 10% were seen once. The source was whole blood, collected in connection with sensitization to the hapten diphenylcyclopropenone (DPC). The clonotype originates from a woman aged 30 to 39 with alopecia areata. Some clones in this sample may be carry-over from other donors' samples.

The chain's CDR3 is CASSPGQSSYNSPLHF. For the CDR3, the DNA is TGTGCCAGCAGCCCCGGACAGAGCTCCTATAATTCACCCCTCCACTTT. The rearrangement joins TRBV7-2 to TRBJ1-6; TRBD1 is a possible D gene (6 bases). V lost 5 bases, J lost 0 bases, and 11 bases lay in between. CDR3 size: 16 residues. Germline V lookup: CDR1 SGHTA, CDR2 FQGNSA.